The source of this T cell receptor (beta chain) is a study of T cell repertoires in cytomegalovirus infection. Across the study: Epitope selection comprised recently identified HLA-C-restricted CMV epitopes and well-studied HLA-B-restricted CMV epitopes. CMV infection together with matching HLA type was indicated by public TCR beta signatures.

The CDR3 length is 13 residues. Trimming removed 1 base from V and 4 bases from J, with 7 bases in between. Germline CDR1 and CDR2: SGHNT and YYREEE (reference sequence). MiXCR, run by TCRdb on the reads, gives a single entry per CDR3 protein. The sample records approximately 500,000 distinct CDR3 sequences, about 33% being singletons. Whole-study findings and limits: The ex vivo response was dominated by HLA-C-restricted CMV-specific TCR beta clonotypes.

In the case of this clonotype: Antigen specificity is unknown.

The receptor was isolated from a human donor in good health (CMV status not recorded). Some clones in this sample may be carry-over from other donors' samples. The rearrangement uses TRBV5-4 and TRBJ2-3; no reliable D call. The specimen was cultured PBMCs, collected from culture after CMV antigen stimulation. The CDR3 DNA sequence: TGTGCCAGCAGCTTGTATGACGCAGATACGCAGTATTTT. The encoded protein is CASSLYDADTQYF.